The source of this T cell receptor (beta chain) is a study of glioma-infiltrating T cells after dendritic cell vaccination. In the study overall: Patients had newly diagnosed or recurrent glioblastoma and received dendritic cell vaccines. Between the early 2000s and the early 2010s, patients got autologous tumor lysate-pulsed dendritic cell vaccines.

Germline CDR1 and CDR2: DFQATT and SNEGSKA (reference sequence). Germline trimming cut 6 bases from V and 9 bases from J; bases unmatched to any gene: 5. This CDR3 has 11 amino acids. Time point of the sample: after dendritic cell vaccination, including at tumor progression/relapse. Generated by immunoSEQ multiplex PCR, the TCRdb table keeps only in-frame clones and is missing some. The sample records roughly 87,000 clones, roughly 80% being singletons. The gene calls are TRBV20-1 and TRBJ2-1, with 7 positions matching TRBD2. The sample in question was blood, obtained after dendritic cell vaccination. This clonotype originated in a human donor with glioblastoma. CDR3 sequence reads: CSALALSEQFF. In DNA form, the CDR3 reads TGCAGTGCACTAGCGCTCTCTGAGCAGTTCTTC.